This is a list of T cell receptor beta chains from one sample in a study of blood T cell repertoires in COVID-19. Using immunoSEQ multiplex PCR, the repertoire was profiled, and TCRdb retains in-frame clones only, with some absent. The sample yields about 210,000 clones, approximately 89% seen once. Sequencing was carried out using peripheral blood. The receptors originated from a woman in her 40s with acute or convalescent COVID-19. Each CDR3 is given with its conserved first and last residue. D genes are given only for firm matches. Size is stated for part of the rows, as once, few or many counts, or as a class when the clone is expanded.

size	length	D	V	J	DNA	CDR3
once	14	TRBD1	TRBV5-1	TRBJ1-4	TGCGCCAGCAGCCCAGGGACAGGGCGTGAAAAACTGTTTTTT	CASSPGTGREKLFF
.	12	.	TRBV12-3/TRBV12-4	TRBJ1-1	TGTGCCAGCAGCTACCAGGTCACTGAAGCTTTCTTT	CASSYQVTEAFF
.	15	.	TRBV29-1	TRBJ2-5	TGCAGCGTTGAAGACAGGGAAGGCCTCCAAGAGACCCAGTACTTC	CSVEDREGLQETQYF
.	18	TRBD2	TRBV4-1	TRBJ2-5	TGCGCCAGCAGCCAAGATACGGGACTAGCGGGGGGCCAAGAGACCCAGTACTTC	CASSQDTGLAGGQETQYF
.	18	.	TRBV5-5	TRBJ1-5	TGTGCCAGCAGCTTGGTGTTCGGCTCGGGGGAGTATGATCAGCCCCAGCATTTT	CASSLVFGSGEYDQPQHF
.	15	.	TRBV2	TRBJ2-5	TGTGCCAGCAGTGATTATTGGGGGGATCAAGAGACCCAGTACTTC	CASSDYWGDQETQYF
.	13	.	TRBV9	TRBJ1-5	TGTGCCAGCAGCGTAGCTATAGACAGTAGCCAGCATTTT	CASSVAIDSSQHF
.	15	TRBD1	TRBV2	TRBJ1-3	TGTGCCAGCAGCACCAGGACAGGGGGTAGAAACACCATATATTTT	CASSTRTGGRNTIYF
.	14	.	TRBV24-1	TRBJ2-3	TGTGCCACCAGTGATATACAGGTCACAGATACGCAGTATTTT	CATSDIQVTDTQYF
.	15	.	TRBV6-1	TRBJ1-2	TGTGCCAGCAGTGAAGCGATTACAGGATACTATGGCTACACCTTC	CASSEAITGYYGYTF
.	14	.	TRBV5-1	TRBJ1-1	TGCGCCAGCAGCCCCCGGGGGGGGCAAACTGAAGCTTTCTTT	CASSPRGGQTEAFF
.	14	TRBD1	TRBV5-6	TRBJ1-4	TGTGCCAGCAGCTTGCGGGACAGTAATGAAAAACTGTTTTTT	CASSLRDSNEKLFF
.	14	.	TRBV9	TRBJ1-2	TGTGCCAGCAGTCAAAGCGGGGCCGGCCATGGCTACACCTTC	CASSQSGAGHGYTF
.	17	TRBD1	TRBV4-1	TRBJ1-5	TGCGCCAGCAGCCAAGTTCCCGGGACAGGGCTCAATCAGCCCCAGCATTTT	CASSQVPGTGLNQPQHF
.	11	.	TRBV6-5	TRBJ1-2	TGTGCCAGCAGCAGTAACTATGGCTACACCTTC	CASSSNYGYTF
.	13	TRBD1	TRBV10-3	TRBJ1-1	TGTGCCATCAGCGTACAGGGGGACACTGAAGCTTTCTTT	CAISVQGDTEAFF
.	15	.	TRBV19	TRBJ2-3	TGTGCCAGTAGGGCTAGAGACAGGCACACAGATACGCAGTATTTT	CASRARDRHTDTQYF
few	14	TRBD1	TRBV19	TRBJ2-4	TGTGCCAGTGGACAGGGCGATGTCAAAAACATTCAGTACTTC	CASGQGDVKNIQYF
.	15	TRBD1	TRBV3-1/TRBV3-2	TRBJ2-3	TGTGCCAGCAGCCCCCGGGACAGGGACACAGATACGCAGTATTTT	CASSPRDRDTDTQYF
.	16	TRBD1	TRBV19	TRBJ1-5	TGTGCCAGTAGCCCACCAGGGACAGGGACCAATCAGCCCCAGCATTTT	CASSPPGTGTNQPQHF
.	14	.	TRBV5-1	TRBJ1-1	TGCGCCAGCACCTTAGCAGGGATGAGTACTGAAGCTTTCTTT	CASTLAGMSTEAFF
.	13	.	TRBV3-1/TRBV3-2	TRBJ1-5	TGTGCCAGCAGCCAGGGGGCGAGGCAGCCCCAGCATTTT	CASSQGARQPQHF
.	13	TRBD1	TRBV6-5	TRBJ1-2	TGTGCCAGCATGAGGGGGCAGGACTATGGCTACACCTTC	CASMRGQDYGYTF
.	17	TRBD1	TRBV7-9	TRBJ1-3	TGTGCCAGCAGCCAAAGACAGGGACATGGCTCTGGAAACACCATATATTTT	CASSQRQGHGSGNTIYF
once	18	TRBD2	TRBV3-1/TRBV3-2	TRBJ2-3	TGTGCCAGCAGCCAACGCCCTGGGCTAGCGGGGGTCTCGGATACGCAGTATTTT	CASSQRPGLAGVSDTQYF
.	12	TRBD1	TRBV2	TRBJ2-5	TGTGCCAGCAGTGCAGGGGGAGAGACCCAGTACTTC	CASSAGGETQYF
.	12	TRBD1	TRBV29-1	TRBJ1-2	TGCAGCGTTAGGGGGCGGTTATATGGCTACACCTTC	CSVRGRLYGYTF
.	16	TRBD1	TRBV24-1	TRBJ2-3	TGTGCCACCAGTGATTACAGGGGTCCCCCTGCAAATACGCAGTATTTT	CATSDYRGPPANTQYF
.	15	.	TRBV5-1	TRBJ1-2	TGCGCCAGCAGCCTCACTAGAGGCAGGACCTATGGCTACACCTTC	CASSLTRGRTYGYTF
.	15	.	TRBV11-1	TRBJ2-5	TGTGCCAGCAGCTTAGTAGGAGGTACAGGGGAGACCCAGTACTTC	CASSLVGGTGETQYF
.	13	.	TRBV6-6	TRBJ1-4	TGTGCCAGCAGTTACGGCGGGAAGGATGAACTGTTTTTT	CASSYGGKDELFF
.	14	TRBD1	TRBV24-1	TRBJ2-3	TGTGCCACCAGTGGGGACAGAAGGACAGATACGCAGTATTTT	CATSGDRRTDTQYF
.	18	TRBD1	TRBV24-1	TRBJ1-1	TGTGCCACCAGTGGGAAACCGGGACAGGGAGGCTTTAACACTGAAGCTTTCTTT	CATSGKPGQGGFNTEAFF
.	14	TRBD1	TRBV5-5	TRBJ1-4	TGTGCCAGCAGCAAGGGGACAGGGAGTGAAAAACTGTTTTTT	CASSKGTGSEKLFF
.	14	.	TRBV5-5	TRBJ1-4	TGTGCCAGCACCCCGGACACTGTCGGTGAAAAACTGTTTTTT	CASTPDTVGEKLFF
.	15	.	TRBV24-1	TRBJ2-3	TGTGCCACCAGTGATTTTTCGTCAACGAGGGATACGCAGTATTTT	CATSDFSSTRDTQYF
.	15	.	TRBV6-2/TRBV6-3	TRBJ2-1	TGTGCCAGCAGTTATCTGGGGCCCCGAACGAATGAGCAGTTCTTC	CASSYLGPRTNEQFF
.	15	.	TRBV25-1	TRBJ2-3	TGTGCCAGCAGTCCCATTACTAGCTCCCCAGATACGCAGTATTTT	CASSPITSSPDTQYF
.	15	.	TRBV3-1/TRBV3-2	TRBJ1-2	TGTGCCAGCAGCCACTTACAGGGTTATGGCTATGGCTACACCTTC	CASSHLQGYGYGYTF
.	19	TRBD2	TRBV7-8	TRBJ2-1	TGTGCCAGCAGCTTACCCCTCGGGACTAGCGGGGGCCGGGGGGATGAGCAGTTCTTC	CASSLPLGTSGGRGDEQFF
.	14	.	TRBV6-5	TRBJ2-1	TGTGCCAGCAGTCCGCTAAGCTCCTACAATGAGCAGTTCTTC	CASSPLSSYNEQFF
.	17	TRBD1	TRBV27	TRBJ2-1	TGTGCCAGCAGTACTCAACAGACAGGGAGCTCCTACAATGAGCAGTTCTTC	CASSTQQTGSSYNEQFF
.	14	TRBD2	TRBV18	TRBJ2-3	TGTGCCAGCCAAACTAGCGGGGGGGCCGATACGCAGTATTTT	CASQTSGGADTQYF
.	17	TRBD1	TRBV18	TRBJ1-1	TGTGCCAGCTCACCACGAGGTCGGGGACAGGGCCGGACTGAAGCTTTCTTT	CASSPRGRGQGRTEAFF
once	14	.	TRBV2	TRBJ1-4	TGTGCCAGCAAGAGACAGTTTAATAATGAAAAACTGTTTTTT	CASKRQFNNEKLFF
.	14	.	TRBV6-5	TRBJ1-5	TGTGCCAGCAGATATGTAACAGGGTCACAGCCCCAGCATTTT	CASRYVTGSQPQHF